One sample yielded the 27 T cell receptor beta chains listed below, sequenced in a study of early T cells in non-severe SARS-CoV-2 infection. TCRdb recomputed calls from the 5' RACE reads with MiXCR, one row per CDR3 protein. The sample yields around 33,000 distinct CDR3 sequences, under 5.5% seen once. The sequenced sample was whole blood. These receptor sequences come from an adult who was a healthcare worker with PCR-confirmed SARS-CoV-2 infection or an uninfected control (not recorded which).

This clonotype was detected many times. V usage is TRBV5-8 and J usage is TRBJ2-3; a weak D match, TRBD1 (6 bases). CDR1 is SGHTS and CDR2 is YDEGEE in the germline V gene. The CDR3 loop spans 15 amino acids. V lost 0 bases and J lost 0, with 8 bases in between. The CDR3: CASSLGQASTDTQYF. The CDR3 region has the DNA TGTGCCAGCAGCTTGGGACAGGCTAGCACAGATACGCAGTATTTT.

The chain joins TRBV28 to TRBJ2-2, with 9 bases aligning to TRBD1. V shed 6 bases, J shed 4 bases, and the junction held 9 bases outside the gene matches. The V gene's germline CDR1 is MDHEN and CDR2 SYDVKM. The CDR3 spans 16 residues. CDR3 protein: CASRTPGQGVTGELFF. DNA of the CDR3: TGTGCCAGCAGGACTCCGGGACAGGGAGTCACCGGGGAGCTGTTTTTT.

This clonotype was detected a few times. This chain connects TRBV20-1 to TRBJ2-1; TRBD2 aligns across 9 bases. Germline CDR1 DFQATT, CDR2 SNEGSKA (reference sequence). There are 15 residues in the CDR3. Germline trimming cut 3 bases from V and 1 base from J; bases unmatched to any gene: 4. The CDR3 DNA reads TGCAGTGCTAGCCCGACTAGCGGTTCCTACAATGAGCAGTTCTTC. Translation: CSASPTSGSYNEQFF.

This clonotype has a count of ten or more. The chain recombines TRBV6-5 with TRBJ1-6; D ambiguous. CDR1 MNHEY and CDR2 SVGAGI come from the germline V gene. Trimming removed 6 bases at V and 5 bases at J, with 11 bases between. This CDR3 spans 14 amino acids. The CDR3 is CASSRSRDNSPLHF. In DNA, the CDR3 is TGTGCCAGCAGCCGTTCCCGGGATAATTCACCCCTCCACTTT.

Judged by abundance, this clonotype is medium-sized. CDR3 in DNA: TGTGCCAGCAGCGCGGGGGGCACAGATACGCAGTATTTT. It is translated as CASSAGGTDTQYF. V and J are TRBV9 and TRBJ2-3; possible D gene TRBD2, 6 bases. Trimming stripped 3 bases from V and 1 base from J, with 6 bases between. The CDR3 covers 13 residues. Germline values: CDR1 SGDLS, CDR2 YYNGEE.

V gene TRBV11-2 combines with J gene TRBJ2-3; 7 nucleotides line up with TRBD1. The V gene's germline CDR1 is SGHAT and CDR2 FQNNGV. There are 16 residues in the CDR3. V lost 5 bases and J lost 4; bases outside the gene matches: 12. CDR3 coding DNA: TGTGCCAGCAGCCGTCTACAGGGGCGTCTCCCAGATACGCAGTATTTT. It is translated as CASSRLQGRLPDTQYF.

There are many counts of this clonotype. The CDR3 DNA follows: TGTGCCAGCAGCCACAAAATAGGTAGTGAAAAACTGTTTTTT. Its translation is CASSHKIGSEKLFF. The chain combines TRBV7-9 with TRBJ1-4; no clear D gene. Between the trimmed V and J ends, which lost 5 bases and 7 bases, there was a span of 14 bases. The CDR3 is 14 residues long. Germline lookup yields CDR1 SEHNR and CDR2 FQNEAQ (reference sequence). Supplemented by reference TRBV7-9 and TRBJ1-4, the full variable domain reads DTGVSQNPRHKITKRGQNVTFRCDPISEHNRLYWYRQTLGQGPEFLTYFQNEAQLEKSRLLSDRFSAERPKGSFSTLEIQRTEQGDSAMYLCASSHKIGSEKLFFGSGTQLSVL.

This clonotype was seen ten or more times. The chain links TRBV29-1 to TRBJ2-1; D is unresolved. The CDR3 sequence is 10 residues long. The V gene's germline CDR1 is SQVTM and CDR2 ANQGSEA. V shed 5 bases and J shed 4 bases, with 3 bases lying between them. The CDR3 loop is CSVLYNEQFF. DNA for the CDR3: TGCAGCGTTTTGTACAATGAGCAGTTCTTC.

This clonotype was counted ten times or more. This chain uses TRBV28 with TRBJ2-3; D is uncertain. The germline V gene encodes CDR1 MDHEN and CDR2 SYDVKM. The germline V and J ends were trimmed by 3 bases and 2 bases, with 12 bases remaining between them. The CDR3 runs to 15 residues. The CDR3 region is CASSFYSGYTDTQYF. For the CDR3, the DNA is TGTGCCAGCAGTTTCTATTCGGGTTACACAGATACGCAGTATTTT.

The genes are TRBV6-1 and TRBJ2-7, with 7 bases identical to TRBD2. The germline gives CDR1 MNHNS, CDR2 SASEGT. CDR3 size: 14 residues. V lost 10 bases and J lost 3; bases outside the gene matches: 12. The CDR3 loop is CATSSLGGGYEQYF. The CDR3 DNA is TGTGCCACCTCTTCACTAGGCGGGGGCTACGAGCAGTACTTC.

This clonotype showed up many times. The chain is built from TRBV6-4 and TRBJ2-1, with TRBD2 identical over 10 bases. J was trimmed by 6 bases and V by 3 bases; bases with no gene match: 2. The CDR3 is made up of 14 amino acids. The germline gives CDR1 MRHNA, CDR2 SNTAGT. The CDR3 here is CASSESGGANEQFF. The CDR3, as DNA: TGTGCCAGCAGTGAAAGCGGGGGGGCCAATGAGCAGTTCTTC.

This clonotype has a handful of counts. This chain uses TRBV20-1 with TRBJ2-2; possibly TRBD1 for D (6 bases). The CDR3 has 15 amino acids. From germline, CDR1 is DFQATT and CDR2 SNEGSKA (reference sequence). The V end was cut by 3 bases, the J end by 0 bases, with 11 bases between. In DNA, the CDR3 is TGCAGTGCTAGGGCGCGACAGGCGAACACCGGGGAGCTGTTTTTT. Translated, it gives CSARARQANTGELFF.

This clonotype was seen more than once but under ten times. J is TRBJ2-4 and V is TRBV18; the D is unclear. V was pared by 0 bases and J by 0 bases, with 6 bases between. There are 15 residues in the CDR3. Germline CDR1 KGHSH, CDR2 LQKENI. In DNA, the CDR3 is TGTGCCAGCTCACCACCTACCCTAGCCAAAAACATTCAGTACTTC. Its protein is CASSPPTLAKNIQYF.

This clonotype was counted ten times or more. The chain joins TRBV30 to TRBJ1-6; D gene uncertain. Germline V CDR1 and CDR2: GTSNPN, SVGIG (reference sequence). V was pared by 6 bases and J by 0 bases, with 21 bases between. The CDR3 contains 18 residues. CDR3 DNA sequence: TGTGCCTGTCGACGGAAGTCATTAAAAAGCTCCTATAATTCACCCCTCCACTTT. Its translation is CACRRKSLKSSYNSPLHF.

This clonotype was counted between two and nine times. The CDR3 here is CASSDPSGGAADTQYF. CDR3 nucleotide sequence: TGTGCCAGTAGTGACCCGAGCGGGGGGGCCGCAGATACGCAGTATTTT. The chain combines TRBV19 with TRBJ2-3, with 10 bases lining up with TRBD2. In germline, CDR1 is LNHDA, CDR2 SQIVND (reference sequence). The CDR3 has 16 amino acids. V was pared by 5 bases and J by 4 bases, with 9 bases of the junction left unmatched.

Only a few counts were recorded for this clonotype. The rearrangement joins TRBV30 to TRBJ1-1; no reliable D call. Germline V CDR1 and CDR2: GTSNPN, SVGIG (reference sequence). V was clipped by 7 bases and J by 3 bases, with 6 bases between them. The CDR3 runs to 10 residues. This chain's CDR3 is CAFRHTEAFF. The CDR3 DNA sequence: TGTGCCTTCCGGCACACTGAAGCTTTCTTT.

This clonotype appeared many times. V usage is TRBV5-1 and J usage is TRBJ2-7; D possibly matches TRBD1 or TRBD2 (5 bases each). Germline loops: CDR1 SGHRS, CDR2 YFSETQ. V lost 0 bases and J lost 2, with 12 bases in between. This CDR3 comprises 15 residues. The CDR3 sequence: CASSLAVGGTYEQYF. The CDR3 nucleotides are TGCGCCAGCAGCTTGGCCGTTGGGGGTACCTACGAGCAGTACTTC.

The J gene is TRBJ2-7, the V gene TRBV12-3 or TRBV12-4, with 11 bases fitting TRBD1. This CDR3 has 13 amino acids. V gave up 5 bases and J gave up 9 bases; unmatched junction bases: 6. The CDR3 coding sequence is TGTGCCAGCAGTGCCGGGACAGGGGGAAGGCAGTACTTC. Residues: CASSAGTGGRQYF.

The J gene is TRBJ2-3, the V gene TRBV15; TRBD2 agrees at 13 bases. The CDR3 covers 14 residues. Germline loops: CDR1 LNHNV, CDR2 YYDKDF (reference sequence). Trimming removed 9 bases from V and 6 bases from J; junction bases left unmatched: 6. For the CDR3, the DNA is TGTGCCACGGGGACTAGCGGGGACGCGGATACGCAGTATTTT. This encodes CATGTSGDADTQYF.

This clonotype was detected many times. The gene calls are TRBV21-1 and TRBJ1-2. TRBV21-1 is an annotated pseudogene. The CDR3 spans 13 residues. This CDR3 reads CARRHGFNYGYTF. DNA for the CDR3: TGTGCCAGACGACACGGGTTTAACTATGGCTACACCTTC.

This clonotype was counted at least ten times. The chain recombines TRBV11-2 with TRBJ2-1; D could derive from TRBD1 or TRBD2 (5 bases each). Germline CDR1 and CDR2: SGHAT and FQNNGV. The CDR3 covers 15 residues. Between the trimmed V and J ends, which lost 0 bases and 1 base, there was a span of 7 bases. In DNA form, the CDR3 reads TGTGCCAGCAGCTTAGACAGGGAGTCCTACAATGAGCAGTTCTTC. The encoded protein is CASSLDRESYNEQFF.

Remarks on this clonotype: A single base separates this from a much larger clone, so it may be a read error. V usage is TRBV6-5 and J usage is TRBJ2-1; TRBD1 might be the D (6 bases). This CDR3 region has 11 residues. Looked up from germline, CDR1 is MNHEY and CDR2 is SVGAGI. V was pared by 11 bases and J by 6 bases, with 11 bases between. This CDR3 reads CAVQGLNEQFF. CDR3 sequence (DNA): TGTGCCGTCCAGGGGCTCAATGAGCAGTTCTTC.

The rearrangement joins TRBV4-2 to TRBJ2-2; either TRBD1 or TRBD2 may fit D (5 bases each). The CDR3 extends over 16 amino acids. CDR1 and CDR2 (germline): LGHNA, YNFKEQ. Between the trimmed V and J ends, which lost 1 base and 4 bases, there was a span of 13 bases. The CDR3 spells CASSQAGQSGTGELFF. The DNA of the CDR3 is TGTGCCAGCAGCCAAGCGGGGCAGTCGGGCACCGGGGAGCTGTTTTTT.

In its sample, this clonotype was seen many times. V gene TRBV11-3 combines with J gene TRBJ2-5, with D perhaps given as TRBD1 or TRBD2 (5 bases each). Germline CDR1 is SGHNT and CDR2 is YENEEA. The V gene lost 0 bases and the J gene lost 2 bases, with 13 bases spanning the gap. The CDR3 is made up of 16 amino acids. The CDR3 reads CASSLDSRESQETQYF. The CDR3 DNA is TGTGCCAGCAGCTTAGATAGCAGGGAGTCACAAGAGACCCAGTACTTC.

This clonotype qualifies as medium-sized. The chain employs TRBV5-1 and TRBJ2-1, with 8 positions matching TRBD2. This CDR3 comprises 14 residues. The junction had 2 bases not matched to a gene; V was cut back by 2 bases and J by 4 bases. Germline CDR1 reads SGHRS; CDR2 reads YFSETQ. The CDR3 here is CASSLAGAYNEQFF. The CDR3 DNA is TGCGCCAGCAGCTTAGCGGGGGCATACAATGAGCAGTTCTTC.

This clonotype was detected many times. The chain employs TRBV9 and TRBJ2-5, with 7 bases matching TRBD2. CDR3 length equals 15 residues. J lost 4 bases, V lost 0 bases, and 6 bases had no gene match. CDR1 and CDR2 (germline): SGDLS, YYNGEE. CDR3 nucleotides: TGTGCCAGCAGCGTAGCTTTATCTAGCGGAGAGACCCAGTACTTC. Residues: CASSVALSSGETQYF.

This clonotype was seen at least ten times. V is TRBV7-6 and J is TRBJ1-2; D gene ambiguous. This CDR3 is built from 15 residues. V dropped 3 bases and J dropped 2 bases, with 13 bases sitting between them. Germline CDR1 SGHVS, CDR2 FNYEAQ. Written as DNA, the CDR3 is TGTGCCAGCAGCTTCGATATGGGCAGAAACTATGGCTACACCTTC. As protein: CASSFDMGRNYGYTF. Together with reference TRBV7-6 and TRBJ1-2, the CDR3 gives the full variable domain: GAGVSQSPRYKVTKRGQDVALRCDPISGHVSLYWYRQALGQGPEFLTYFNYEAQQDKSGLPNDRFSAERPEGSISTLTIQRTEQRDSAMYRCASSFDMGRNYGYTFGSGTRLTVV.